The table lists the clone carrying this T cell receptor beta chain with many counts. Antigen unknown. This sample was taken from a study of CD8 T cells in ankylosing spondylitis. Study observations and caveats: Clones tied to disease were said to be significantly enriched in matched ankylosing spondylitis synovial fluid. Some motif variants were previously reported in reactive arthritis synovial fluid and blood. A TCR beta motif made of about 8 highly homologous variants seemed typical of ankylosing spondylitis blood. Within peripheral blood, clones linked to disease were CD8+ and relatively rare.

Making the TCR beta libraries involved quantitative 5'-RACE with molecular barcodes. TCRdb fed the 5' RACE reads into MiXCR, producing one record per CDR3 protein. The table has around 490,000 distinct CDR3 sequences, approximately 5% seen once. Specimen: blood, either unsorted or a sorted T cell fraction (not recorded which). This receptor was identified in a male donor with ankylosing spondylitis.

For the CDR3, the DNA is TGCAGCGTCCATCGGGGGGGGTACGAGCAGTACTTC. Encoded protein: CSVHRGGYEQYF. The rearrangement links TRBV29-1 to TRBJ2-7; 8 bases align to TRBD2. The V and J ends lost 6 bases and 4 bases, in that order; junction bases with no gene match: 5. Germline V gives CDR1 SQVTM, CDR2 ANQGSEA. This CDR3 comprises 12 residues.